The clone carrying this TCR beta chain was recorded a few times. The data are from a study of blood T cell repertoires in COVID-19. Study as a whole: From T cells, B-cell-depleted T cells, or PBMCs came the material, which was cDNA or gDNA.

This CDR3 is 17 amino acids long. Germline trimming cut 0 bases from V and 1 base from J; bases unmatched to any gene: 12. Germline V gives CDR1 GTSNPN, CDR2 SVGIG (reference sequence). Per the study methods: Estimates of nucleated cell counts were drawn from the amplification of reference gene primers. The table came from immunoSEQ multiplex PCR; TCRdb's copy has only in-frame clones and leaves some out. That table is the source of V, J and clone size, and D and trimming were worked out from the DNA. The sample lists around 200,000 clones; roughly nine tenths were seen once. Specimen: peripheral blood. This chain uses TRBV30 with TRBJ2-7; 7 bases match TRBD2. The clonotype originates from a woman aged 55-69 years with COVID-19, enrolled during active disease. Written as DNA, the CDR3 is TGTGCCTGGAGTGTACCGGCGACTAGCTGGTTGTCCTACGAGCAGTACTTC. Amino acids: CAWSVPATSWLSYEQYF.